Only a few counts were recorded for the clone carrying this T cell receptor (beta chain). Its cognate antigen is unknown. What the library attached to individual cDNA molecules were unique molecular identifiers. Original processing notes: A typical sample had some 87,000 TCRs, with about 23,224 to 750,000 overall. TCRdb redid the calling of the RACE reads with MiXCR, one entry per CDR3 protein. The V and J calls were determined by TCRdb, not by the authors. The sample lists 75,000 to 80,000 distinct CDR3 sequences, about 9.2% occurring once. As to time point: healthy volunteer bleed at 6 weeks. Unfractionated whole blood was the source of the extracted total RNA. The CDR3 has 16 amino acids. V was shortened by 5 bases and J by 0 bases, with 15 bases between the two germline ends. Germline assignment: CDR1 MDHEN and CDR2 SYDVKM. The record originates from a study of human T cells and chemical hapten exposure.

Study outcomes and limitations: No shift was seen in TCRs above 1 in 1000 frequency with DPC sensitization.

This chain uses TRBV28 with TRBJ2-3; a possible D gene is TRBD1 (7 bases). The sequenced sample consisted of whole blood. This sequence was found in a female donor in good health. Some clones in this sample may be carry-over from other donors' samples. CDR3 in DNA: TGTGCCAGCAGTAAAGCAGGGGGGAAGAGCACAGATACGCAGTATTTT. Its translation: CASSKAGGKSTDTQYF. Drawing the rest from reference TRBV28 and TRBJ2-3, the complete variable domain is DVKVTQSSRYLVKRTGEKVFLECVQDMDHENMFWYRQDPGLGLRLIYFSYDVKMKEKGDIPEGYSVSREKKERFSLILESASTNQTSMYLCASSKAGGKSTDTQYFGPGTRLTVL.